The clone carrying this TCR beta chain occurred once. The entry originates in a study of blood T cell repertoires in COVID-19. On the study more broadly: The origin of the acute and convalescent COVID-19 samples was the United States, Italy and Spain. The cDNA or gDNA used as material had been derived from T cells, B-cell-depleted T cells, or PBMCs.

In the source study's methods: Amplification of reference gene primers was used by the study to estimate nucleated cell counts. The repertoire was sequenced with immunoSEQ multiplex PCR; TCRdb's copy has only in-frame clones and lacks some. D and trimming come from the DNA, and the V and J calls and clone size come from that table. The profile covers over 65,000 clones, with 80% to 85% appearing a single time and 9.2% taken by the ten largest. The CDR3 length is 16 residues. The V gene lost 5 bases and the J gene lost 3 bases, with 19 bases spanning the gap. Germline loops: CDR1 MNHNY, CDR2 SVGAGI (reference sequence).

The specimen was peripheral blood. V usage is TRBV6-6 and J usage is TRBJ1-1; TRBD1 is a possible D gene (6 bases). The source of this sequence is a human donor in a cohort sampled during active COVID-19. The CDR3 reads CASSRWGGQGHTEAFF. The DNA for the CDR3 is TGTGCCAGCAGTAGATGGGGGGGGCAGGGGCACACTGAAGCTTTCTTT.